A selection of T cell receptor beta chains follows, all from one sample in a study of technical replicates of blood from several donors. Generated by immunoSEQ multiplex PCR, the TCRdb table keeps only in-frame clones and is missing some. The sample comprises about 56,000 clones, about 94% of which are singletons, and 4.2% rests with the top ten. The specimen sequenced was PBMCs. The receptors derive from a human donor in good health. Some clones in this sample may be carry-over from other donors' samples. CDR3s include the opening cysteine and the closing phenylalanine or tryptophan. Each record gives: clone size, D gene, J gene, V gene, CDR3 DNA, CDR3 protein. D genes are given only for firm matches. Clone size is given for some rows only: seen once, a few or many times, or a class if the clone is expanded.

clone size: -; D gene: TRBD2; J gene: TRBJ2-7; V gene: TRBV2; CDR3 DNA: TGTGCCAGCAGCGAGGGGATGGGGACTAGCGGGACCGGCTACTCCTACGAGCAGTACTTC; CDR3 protein: CASSEGMGTSGTGYSYEQYF
clone size: -; D gene: -; J gene: TRBJ2-7; V gene: TRBV7-2; CDR3 DNA: TGTGCCAGCAGCTCATCAAGACACTACGGTGGGGCCGAGCAGTACTTC; CDR3 protein: CASSSSRHYGGAEQYF
clone size: few; D gene: -; J gene: TRBJ2-1; V gene: TRBV7-3; CDR3 DNA: TGTGCCAGCAGCTCTACGACAGGAAACAATGAGCAGTTCTTC; CDR3 protein: CASSSTTGNNEQFF
clone size: -; D gene: -; J gene: TRBJ2-3; V gene: TRBV5-6; CDR3 DNA: TGTGCCAGCAGCCCGATGGGGGGAGTCGCCCTAGGAGATACGCAGTATTTT; CDR3 protein: CASSPMGGVALGDTQYF
clone size: -; D gene: -; J gene: TRBJ1-1; V gene: TRBV5-4; CDR3 DNA: TGTGCCAGCAGCTTCCGACAGGACGGAAACACTGAAGCTTTCTTT; CDR3 protein: CASSFRQDGNTEAFF
clone size: -; D gene: TRBD1; J gene: TRBJ1-2; V gene: TRBV14; CDR3 DNA: TGTGCCAGCAGCCAGGGGACAGGCGCCTATGGCTACACCTTC; CDR3 protein: CASSQGTGAYGYTF
clone size: -; D gene: -; J gene: TRBJ2-3; V gene: TRBV27; CDR3 DNA: TGTGCCAGCAAAGAATTTACAGTCACAGATACGCAGTATTTT; CDR3 protein: CASKEFTVTDTQYF
clone size: -; D gene: -; J gene: TRBJ1-1; V gene: TRBV11-2; CDR3 DNA: TGTGCCAGCAGCGGGTGGACTGTTGAAGCTTTCTTT; CDR3 protein: CASSGWTVEAFF
clone size: -; D gene: TRBD2; J gene: TRBJ2-3; V gene: TRBV7-9; CDR3 DNA: TGTGCCAGCATAAACGTACTAGCGGGGGGGCCAAGGGTCATGCAGTATTTT; CDR3 protein: CASINVLAGGPRVMQYF
clone size: once; D gene: TRBD1; J gene: TRBJ1-5; V gene: TRBV7-8; CDR3 DNA: TGTGCCAGCAGCTCTGTGGACAGGGCCCGGCACCAGCCCCAGCATTTT; CDR3 protein: CASSSVDRARHQPQHF
clone size: -; D gene: TRBD1; J gene: TRBJ2-1; V gene: TRBV5-6; CDR3 DNA: TGTGCCAGCAGCATACCGGGACAGGGCTCCTACAATGAGCAGTTCTTC; CDR3 protein: CASSIPGQGSYNEQFF
clone size: -; D gene: TRBD2; J gene: TRBJ2-5; V gene: TRBV7-8; CDR3 DNA: TGTGCCAGCAGCACCCCCCCCGGACTAGCGGGATTAGGGCAAGAGACCCAGTACTTC; CDR3 protein: CASSTPPGLAGLGQETQYF
clone size: -; D gene: -; J gene: TRBJ2-5; V gene: TRBV7-8; CDR3 DNA: TGTGCCAGCAGCTTGGGACAACAAGAGACCCAGTACTTC; CDR3 protein: CASSLGQQETQYF
clone size: -; D gene: TRBD2; J gene: TRBJ2-3; V gene: TRBV4-3; CDR3 DNA: TGCGCCAGCAGCCAAGTAGCGGGGGGCACAGATACGCAGTATTTT; CDR3 protein: CASSQVAGGTDTQYF
clone size: -; D gene: TRBD1; J gene: TRBJ1-6; V gene: TRBV5-6; CDR3 DNA: TGTGCCAGCAGTCGGACAGGAACCAATTCACCCCTCCACTTT; CDR3 protein: CASSRTGTNSPLHF
clone size: -; D gene: TRBD2; J gene: TRBJ2-1; V gene: TRBV2; CDR3 DNA: TGTGCCAGCAGCGGGACTAGCGGGGGGGTCAATGAGCAGTTCTTC; CDR3 protein: CASSGTSGGVNEQFF
clone size: -; D gene: -; J gene: TRBJ1-4; V gene: TRBV10-3; CDR3 DNA: TGTGCCATCAGTGACAGGGATGAAAAACTGTTTTTT; CDR3 protein: CAISDRDEKLFF
clone size: once; D gene: -; J gene: TRBJ2-1; V gene: TRBV5-4; CDR3 DNA: TGTGCCAGCGCCTCGGACTCGGGAGTGGGGGTTATCAATGAGCAGTTCTTC; CDR3 protein: CASASDSGVGVINEQFF
clone size: -; D gene: -; J gene: TRBJ2-7; V gene: TRBV7-7; CDR3 DNA: TGTGCCAGCAGCCCGAGGTCAGGGTTCTCCTACGAGCAGTACTTC; CDR3 protein: CASSPRSGFSYEQYF
clone size: -; D gene: TRBD1; J gene: TRBJ1-4; V gene: TRBV7-9; CDR3 DNA: TGTGCCAGCAGCTTGGGGCAGGGGGATAATGAAAAACTGTTTTTT; CDR3 protein: CASSLGQGDNEKLFF
clone size: -; D gene: -; J gene: TRBJ2-7; V gene: TRBV27; CDR3 DNA: TGTGCCAGCAGTTTATTCGGCAGGGACACCTACGAGCAGTACTTC; CDR3 protein: CASSLFGRDTYEQYF
clone size: -; D gene: -; J gene: TRBJ2-2; V gene: TRBV5-1; CDR3 DNA: TGCGCCAGCAGCTTGGAGAGCGGGCTAAACACCGGGGAGCTGTTTTTT; CDR3 protein: CASSLESGLNTGELFF
clone size: -; D gene: TRBD1; J gene: TRBJ1-6; V gene: TRBV13; CDR3 DNA: TGTGCCAGCAGCTTCACTAGCTGGACAGGGGGCTCCTATAATTCACCCCTCCACTTT; CDR3 protein: CASSFTSWTGGSYNSPLHF
clone size: -; D gene: -; J gene: TRBJ1-1; V gene: TRBV5-1; CDR3 DNA: TGCGCCAGCAGAGGTGGAAACGAGGGGAACACTGAAGCTTTCTTT; CDR3 protein: CASRGGNEGNTEAFF
clone size: once; D gene: TRBD1; J gene: TRBJ1-2; V gene: TRBV5-6; CDR3 DNA: TGTGCCAGCAGCTCTCAGGGGGCTAACTATGGCTACACCTTC; CDR3 protein: CASSSQGANYGYTF
clone size: -; D gene: -; J gene: TRBJ1-5; V gene: TRBV30; CDR3 DNA: TGTGCCTGGAGCCTCAGGGGTCCCCAGCCCCAGCATTTT; CDR3 protein: CAWSLRGPQPQHF
clone size: -; D gene: -; J gene: TRBJ2-5; V gene: TRBV19; CDR3 DNA: TGTGCCAGTAGTATTATGGAGACCCAGTACTTC; CDR3 protein: CASSIMETQYF
clone size: -; D gene: -; J gene: TRBJ2-6; V gene: TRBV5-1; CDR3 DNA: TGCGCCAGCACCGGACTCCCCTCTGGGGCCAACGTCCTGACTTTC; CDR3 protein: CASTGLPSGANVLTF
clone size: -; D gene: -; J gene: TRBJ2-7; V gene: TRBV10-3; CDR3 DNA: TGTGCCATCAGTGCATCCAGCGAAACCTACGAGCAGTACTTC; CDR3 protein: CAISASSETYEQYF
clone size: once; D gene: TRBD1; J gene: TRBJ2-7; V gene: TRBV4-1; CDR3 DNA: TGCGCCAGCAGCCGAGAACAGGGGGCCCTCGAGCAGTACTTC; CDR3 protein: CASSREQGALEQYF
clone size: -; D gene: -; J gene: TRBJ1-4; V gene: TRBV6-1; CDR3 DNA: TGTGCCAGCAGTAGGGGCCGTTCTAATGAAAAACTGTTTTTT; CDR3 protein: CASSRGRSNEKLFF
clone size: -; D gene: TRBD2; J gene: TRBJ2-5; V gene: TRBV6-5; CDR3 DNA: TGTGCCAGCAGTTACGGCGGGGGGGCGGGAGAGACCCAGTACTTC; CDR3 protein: CASSYGGGAGETQYF
clone size: -; D gene: -; J gene: TRBJ2-2; V gene: TRBV7-9; CDR3 DNA: TGTGCCAGCAGCTCGGACACCCACACCGGGGAGCTGTTTTTT; CDR3 protein: CASSSDTHTGELFF
clone size: -; D gene: -; J gene: TRBJ2-3; V gene: TRBV14; CDR3 DNA: TGTGCCAGCAGCCAACATCTGAGTACGCAGTATTTT; CDR3 protein: CASSQHLSTQYF
clone size: -; D gene: TRBD1; J gene: TRBJ1-2; V gene: TRBV6-5; CDR3 DNA: TGTGCCAGCAGGGGGACAGCATTTAACTATGGCTACACCTTC; CDR3 protein: CASRGTAFNYGYTF
clone size: -; D gene: TRBD1; J gene: TRBJ2-1; V gene: TRBV6-4; CDR3 DNA: TGTGCCAGCAGCGCGGACAGGGCCGATGAGCAGTTCTTC; CDR3 protein: CASSADRADEQFF
clone size: -; D gene: -; J gene: TRBJ2-1; V gene: TRBV10-3; CDR3 DNA: TGTGCCATCAGTGCGGTTAGCCCAGACAATGAGCAGTTCTTC; CDR3 protein: CAISAVSPDNEQFF
clone size: -; D gene: TRBD1; J gene: TRBJ1-2; V gene: TRBV7-2; CDR3 DNA: TGTGCCAGCAGTCAACATCAGGGGGCATCGGGCTATGGCTACACCTTC; CDR3 protein: CASSQHQGASGYGYTF
clone size: once; D gene: -; J gene: TRBJ1-2; V gene: TRBV4-3; CDR3 DNA: TGCGCCAGCAGCCAAGATCTTGTCAGGCCGCACTATGGCTACACCTTC; CDR3 protein: CASSQDLVRPHYGYTF
clone size: once; D gene: -; J gene: TRBJ2-5; V gene: TRBV4-1; CDR3 DNA: TGCGCCAGCAGCCAGGGGGGATCATATCAAGAGACCCAGTACTTC; CDR3 protein: CASSQGGSYQETQYF
clone size: -; D gene: -; J gene: TRBJ2-7; V gene: TRBV30; CDR3 DNA: TGTGCCTGGGAGAAAGGGGTTTCGGAGCAGTACTTC; CDR3 protein: CAWEKGVSEQYF